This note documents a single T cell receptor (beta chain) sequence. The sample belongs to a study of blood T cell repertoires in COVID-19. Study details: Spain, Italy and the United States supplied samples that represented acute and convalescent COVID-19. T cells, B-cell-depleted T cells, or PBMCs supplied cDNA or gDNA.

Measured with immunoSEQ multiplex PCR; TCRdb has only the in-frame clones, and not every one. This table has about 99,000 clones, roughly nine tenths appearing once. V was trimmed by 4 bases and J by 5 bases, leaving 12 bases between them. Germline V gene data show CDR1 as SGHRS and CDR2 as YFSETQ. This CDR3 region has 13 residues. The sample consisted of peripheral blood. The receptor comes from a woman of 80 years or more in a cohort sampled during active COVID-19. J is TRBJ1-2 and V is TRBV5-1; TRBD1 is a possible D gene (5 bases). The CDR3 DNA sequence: TGCGCCAGCAGCCCCGGGGGGGAGTATGGCTACACCTTC. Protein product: CASSPGGEYGYTF. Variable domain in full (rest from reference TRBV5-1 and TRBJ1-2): KAGVTQTPRYLIKTRGQQVTLSCSPISGHRSVSWYQQTPGQGLQFLFEYFSETQRNKGNFPGRFSGRQFSNSRSEMNVSTLELGDSALYLCASSPGGEYGYTFGSGTRLTVV.